The next 16 T cell receptor beta chains were all read from a single sample in a study of blood T cells in healthy people across ages. The use of a sample-barcoded 5' primer and a J-beta primer mix characterized a second PCR of 7 to 11 cycles. TCRdb reanalysed the 5' RACE reads using MiXCR and keeps one entry per CDR3 protein. The sample shows about 760,000 distinct CDR3 sequences, around three fifths of them seen only once. Sequenced: blood. The source is a man aged 35-49 years in good health.

The chain has TRBV27 and TRBJ1-2, with 9 bases identical to TRBD1. With V trimmed by 8 bases and J by 8 bases, 15 bases remained unmatched. Germline V CDR1 and CDR2: MNHEY, SMNVEV (reference sequence). The CDR3 has 15 amino acids. The CDR3 DNA follows: TGTGCCAGCGTCGACACCGGGAGACAGGGGGGCGGCTACACCTTC. Translated, it gives CASVDTGRQGGGYTF.

The chain employs TRBV18 and TRBJ2-7, with no clear D. CDR1 and CDR2 from the germline V gene are KGHSH and LQKENI. The CDR3 length is 15 residues. V shed 3 bases and J shed 0 bases, with 12 bases lying between them. Written as DNA, the CDR3 is TGTGCCAGCTCACCGGCGAGTGTTAGCTCCTACGAGCAGTACTTC. This codes for CASSPASVSSYEQYF.

The chain has TRBV25-1 and TRBJ1-6; the D is unclear. The ends were cut back, 8 bases at V and 7 bases at J, with 15 bases in the middle. The CDR3 consists of 14 residues. The V gene's germline CDR1 is MGHDK and CDR2 SYGVNS. In DNA, the CDR3 is TGTGCCAGCGCGATGTCGGGAGTCAATTCACCCCTCCACTTT. This gives the protein CASAMSGVNSPLHF.

This clonotype occurred a few times. The chain is built from TRBV27 and TRBJ2-4, with D perhaps matching TRBD1 (6 bases). Per the germline V gene, CDR1 is MNHEY and CDR2 is SMNVEV (reference sequence). Trimming took off 5 bases at V and 4 bases at J, with 9 bases between the two ends. The CDR3 extends over 13 amino acids. This CDR3 reads CASSTDRKNIQYF. CDR3 nucleotides: TGTGCCAGCAGTACCGACAGGAAAAACATTCAGTACTTC.

The chain combines TRBV28 with TRBJ2-7; TRBD1 or TRBD2 may be the D gene (6 bases each). V dropped 7 bases and J dropped 7 bases, with 23 bases sitting between them. Germline CDR1 reads MDHEN; CDR2 reads SYDVKM. The CDR3 has 15 amino acids. CDR3 in DNA: TGTGCCAGCAAAATTACGGGGGCGCCCGGTTCTGAGCAGTACTTC. The encoded protein is CASKITGAPGSEQYF.

The gene calls are TRBV9 and TRBJ2-3; 7 nucleotides match TRBD2. Germline CDR1 and CDR2: SGDLS and YYNGEE. This CDR3 contains 15 residues. V trimming: 0 bases; J trimming: 1 base; junction bases outside the gene matches: 2. This CDR3 reads CASSVAGRGTDTQYF. The CDR3 nucleotides read TGTGCCAGCAGCGTAGCGGGGAGGGGCACAGATACGCAGTATTTT.

The V gene is TRBV2, the J gene TRBJ2-5; possible D gene TRBD1, 6 bases. The J call is in doubt because the DNA end fits TRBJ2-7 better. The CDR3 has 14 residues. From germline, CDR1 is SNHLY and CDR2 FYNNEI. The CDR3 region has the DNA TGTGCCACCTCGCCTGGGGGCAGAGCTTACGAGCAGTACTTC. Translating gives CATSPGGRAYEQYF.

In this sample, this clonotype turned up a few times. The chain has TRBV7-2 and TRBJ2-6, with TRBD1 as a possible D gene (6 bases). Germline CDR1 is SGHTA and CDR2 is FQGNSA. V lost 0 bases to trimming and J lost 2 bases, with 11 bases between them. CDR3 length: 17 amino acids. This CDR3 is CASSLASTGTGANVLTF. The CDR3 DNA sequence: TGTGCCAGCAGCTTAGCGTCGACAGGCACTGGGGCCAACGTCCTGACTTTC.

The V call is TRBV4-3, the J call TRBJ1-5; D call uncertain. The CDR3 length is 16 residues. Trimming removed 2 bases at V and 4 bases at J, with 15 bases between. The germline V gene encodes CDR1 LGHNA and CDR2 YSLEER. The CDR3 sequence: CASSQKKRQRNQPQHF. The CDR3 region has the DNA TGCGCCAGCAGCCAAAAAAAGCGGCAACGGAATCAGCCCCAGCATTTT.

J is TRBJ2-3 and V is TRBV14; TRBD1 or TRBD2 may be the D gene (6 bases each). The CDR3 loop spans 15 amino acids. V lost 4 bases to trimming and J lost 5 bases, with 16 bases between them. Germline CDR1 SGHDN, CDR2 FVKESK. The CDR3 region has the DNA TGTGCCAGCAGCCGGATCCTACAGGGAGGAGATACGCAGTATTTT. It encodes CASSRILQGGDTQYF.

This chain uses TRBV13 with TRBJ2-1, with D hard to call. The CDR3 is 13 amino acids. In germline, CDR1 is PRHDT, CDR2 FYEKMQ (reference sequence). Between the trimmed V and J ends, which lost 5 bases and 3 bases, there was a span of 8 bases. The CDR3 DNA follows: TGTGCCAGCAGCCCCTCCTACTACAATGAGCAGTTCTTC. It codes for CASSPSYYNEQFF.

The rearrangement joins TRBV20-1 to TRBJ2-1, with 7 bases matching TRBD1. The ends lost 5 bases at V and 5 bases at J; junction bases unmatched: 6. This CDR3 contains 13 residues. Germline CDR1 reads DFQATT; CDR2 reads SNEGSKA (reference sequence). The CDR3 loop is CSAETGFNNEQFF. In DNA form, the CDR3 reads TGCAGTGCTGAGACAGGGTTTAACAATGAGCAGTTCTTC.

The chain uses TRBV28 and TRBJ2-6; D is unclear. The V and J ends lost 2 bases and 2 bases respectively, with 13 bases between them. Germline assignment: CDR1 MDHEN and CDR2 SYDVKM. The CDR3 consists of 17 residues. CDR3 loop: CASSLRIWVTGANVLTF. In nucleotides, the CDR3 is TGTGCCAGCAGTTTAAGGATATGGGTGACTGGGGCCAACGTCCTGACTTTC.

The chain links TRBV27 to TRBJ1-5; TRBD1 is a possible D gene (5 bases). This CDR3 has 13 residues. V lost 5 bases and J lost 3, with 8 bases in between. Germline CDR1 MNHEY, CDR2 SMNVEV (reference sequence). In DNA form, the CDR3 reads TGTGCCAGCAGTCGACAGCTCAATCAGCCCCAGCATTTT. Protein sequence: CASSRQLNQPQHF.

The chain combines TRBV6-2 or TRBV6-3 with TRBJ1-2; the D is unclear. This CDR3 contains 12 residues. Trimming pared 7 bases from V and 8 bases from J, leaving 14 bases between. The V gene's germline CDR1 is MNHEY and CDR2 SVGEGT. The CDR3 DNA reads as TGTGCCAGCACCGACGCCTACGGGGGCTACACCTTC. Its protein is CASTDAYGGYTF.

This chain uses TRBV2 with TRBJ2-5; 8 bases match TRBD2. This CDR3 comprises 17 residues. CDR1 is SNHLY, CDR2 FYNNEI, per germline. V trimming: 2 bases; J trimming: 0 bases; junction bases outside the gene matches: 8. CDR3 amino acids: CASSERRNGGDQETQYF. For the CDR3, the DNA is TGTGCCAGCAGTGAACGGCGGAACGGGGGGGACCAAGAGACCCAGTACTTC. Full variable domain (rest looked up from reference TRBV2 and TRBJ2-5): EPEVTQTPSHQVTQMGQEVILRCVPISNHLYFYWYRQILGQKVEFLVSFYNNEISEKSEIFDDQFSVERPDGSNFTLKIRSTKLEDSAMYFCASSERRNGGDQETQYFGPGTRLLVL.